This T cell receptor beta chain was identified in a study of cytomegalovirus exposure and HLA in healthy donors. Turning to the study itself: In a later analysis, it was reported that the 120 or so validation repertoires had been produced on the same platform as the roughly 700 repertoires belonging to the first cohort. Notes on the study in general: The tendency of first-cohort TCR clusters to co-occur in the roughly 120 validation repertoires was the finding of a later analysis. The classifier was said to identify cytomegalovirus status with high specificity and sensitivity.

In the case of this clone: No antigen is known for it.

The repertoire was sequenced with immunoSEQ multiplex PCR; TCRdb's copy has only in-frame clones and lacks some. The sample has under 100,000 clones, 90% to 95% seen once. Germline V lookup: CDR1 SGHNT, CDR2 YENEEA. This CDR3 spans 17 amino acids. V lost 2 bases and J lost 4, with 15 bases in between. Sequenced: PBMCs. This chain connects TRBV11-3 to TRBJ2-6; D is possibly TRBD1 (5 bases). The TCR originated in a woman under 30 in good health and CMV-seronegative. The CDR3 DNA reads as TGTGCCAGCAGCTTACGCGGACACCCATCCGGGGCCAACGTCCTGACTTTC. Its translation: CASSLRGHPSGANVLTF.